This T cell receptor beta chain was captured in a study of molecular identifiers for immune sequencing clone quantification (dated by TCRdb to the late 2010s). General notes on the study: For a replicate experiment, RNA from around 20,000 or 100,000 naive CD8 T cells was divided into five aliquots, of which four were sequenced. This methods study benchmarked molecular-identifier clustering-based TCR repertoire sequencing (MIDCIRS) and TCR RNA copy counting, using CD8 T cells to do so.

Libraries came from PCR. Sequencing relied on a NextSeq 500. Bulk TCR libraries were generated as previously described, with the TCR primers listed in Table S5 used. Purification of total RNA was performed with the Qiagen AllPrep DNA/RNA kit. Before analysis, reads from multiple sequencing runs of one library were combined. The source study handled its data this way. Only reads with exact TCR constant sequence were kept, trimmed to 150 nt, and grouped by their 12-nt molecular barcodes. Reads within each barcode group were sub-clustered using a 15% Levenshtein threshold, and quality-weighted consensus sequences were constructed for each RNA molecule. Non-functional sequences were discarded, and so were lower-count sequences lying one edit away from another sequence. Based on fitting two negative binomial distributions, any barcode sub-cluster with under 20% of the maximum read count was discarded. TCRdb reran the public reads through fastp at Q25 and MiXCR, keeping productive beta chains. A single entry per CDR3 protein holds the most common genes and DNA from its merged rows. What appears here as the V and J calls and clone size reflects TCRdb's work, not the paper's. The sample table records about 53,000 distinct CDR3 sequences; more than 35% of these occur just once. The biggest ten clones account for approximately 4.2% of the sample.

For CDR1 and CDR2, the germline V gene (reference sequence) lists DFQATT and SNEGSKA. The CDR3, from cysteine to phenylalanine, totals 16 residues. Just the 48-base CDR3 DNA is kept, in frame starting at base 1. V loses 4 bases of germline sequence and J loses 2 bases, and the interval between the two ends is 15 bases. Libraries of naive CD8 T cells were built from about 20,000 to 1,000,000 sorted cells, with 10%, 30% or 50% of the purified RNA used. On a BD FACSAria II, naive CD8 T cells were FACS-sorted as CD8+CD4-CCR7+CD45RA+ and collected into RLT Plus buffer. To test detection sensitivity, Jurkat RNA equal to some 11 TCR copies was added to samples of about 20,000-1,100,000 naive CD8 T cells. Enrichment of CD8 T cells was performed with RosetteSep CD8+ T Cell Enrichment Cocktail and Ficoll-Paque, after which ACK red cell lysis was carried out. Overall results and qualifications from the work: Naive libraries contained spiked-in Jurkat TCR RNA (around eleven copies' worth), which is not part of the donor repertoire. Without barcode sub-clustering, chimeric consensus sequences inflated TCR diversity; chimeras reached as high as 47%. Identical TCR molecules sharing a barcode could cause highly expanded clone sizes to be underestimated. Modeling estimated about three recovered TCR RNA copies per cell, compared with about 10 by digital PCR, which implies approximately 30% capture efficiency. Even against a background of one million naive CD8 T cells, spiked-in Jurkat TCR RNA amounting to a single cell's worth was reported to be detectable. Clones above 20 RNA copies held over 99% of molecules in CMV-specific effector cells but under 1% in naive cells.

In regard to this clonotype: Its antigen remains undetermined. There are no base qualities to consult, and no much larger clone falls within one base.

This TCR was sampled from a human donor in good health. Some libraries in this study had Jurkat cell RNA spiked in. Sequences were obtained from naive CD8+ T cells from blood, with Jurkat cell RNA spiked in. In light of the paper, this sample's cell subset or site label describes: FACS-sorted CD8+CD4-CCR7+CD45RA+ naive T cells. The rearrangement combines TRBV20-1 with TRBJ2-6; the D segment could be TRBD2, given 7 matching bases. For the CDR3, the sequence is CSAIKGRGPGANVLTF. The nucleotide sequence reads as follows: TGCAGTGCTATAAAGGGGCGGGGGCCTGGGGCCAACGTCCTGACTTTC.